What follows are 8 T cell receptor beta chains derived from one specimen sequenced in a study of CD8+CD57+ T cells in acquired aplastic anemia. Sequenced patients had shown CD8+CD57+ cell expansion by flow cytometry. The template for TCR beta VDJ and CDR3 sequence profiling was genomic DNA. Via MiXCR, TCRdb re-called the reads, giving one row per CDR3 protein. The data show 80,000 or so distinct CDR3 sequences, 70% seen once. The sample consisted of sorted CD4+, CD8+, or CD8+CD57+ T cells (not recorded which) from PBMCs. Source of these receptors: a human donor with aplastic anemia.

The J gene is TRBJ1-1, the V gene TRBV7-8, with 7 nucleotides matching TRBD1. Germline lookup yields CDR1 SGHVS and CDR2 FQNEAQ. Germline trimming cut 5 bases from V and 4 bases from J; bases unmatched to any gene: 4. The CDR3 contains 13 residues. CDR3 protein: CASSKDRPTEAFF. The CDR3 DNA sequence: TGTGCCAGCAGCAAGGACAGGCCCACTGAAGCTTTCTTT.

The chain is built from TRBV20-1 and TRBJ2-7, with 7 bases fitting TRBD2. The V segment lost 5 bases and the J segment 2 bases; nucleotides outside the gene matches: 3. The germline CDR1 and CDR2 sequences are DFQATT and SNEGSKA (reference sequence). The CDR3 extends over 12 amino acids. CDR3 residues: CSAPSGTYEQYF. CDR3 nucleotides: TGCAGTGCTCCTAGCGGAACCTACGAGCAGTACTTC.

The V and J genes are TRBV29-1 and TRBJ2-3; 8 nucleotides match TRBD2. CDR3 length: 14 amino acids. The germline gives CDR1 SQVTM, CDR2 ANQGSEA. The CDR3 DNA reads TGCAGTGCTACCCCGGGACTAGAGACAGATACGCAGTATTTT. Amino acids: CSATPGLETDTQYF.

The chain recombines TRBV25-1 with TRBJ2-1; D may match TRBD1 or TRBD2 (6 bases each). The CDR3 has 14 amino acids. The V and J ends lost 4 bases and 8 bases respectively, with 15 bases between them. In germline, CDR1 is MGHDK, CDR2 SYGVNS. CDR3 in DNA: TGTGCCAGCAGTGTACAGGGAGGTCAGGATGAGCAGTTCTTC. This encodes CASSVQGGQDEQFF.

This clonotype has only a few counts. The genes are TRBV10-3 and TRBJ2-7, with 9 bases matching TRBD1. The junction had 11 bases not matched to a gene; V was cut back by 11 bases and J by 6 bases. Germline values: CDR1 ENHRY, CDR2 SYGVKD. The CDR3 sequence is 13 residues long. CDR3 region: CAARSGTGSEQYF. CDR3 nucleotide sequence: TGTGCCGCCAGATCCGGGACAGGGAGCGAGCAGTACTTC.

The chain employs TRBV7-2 and TRBJ1-3, with D unclear. The germline V gene encodes CDR1 SGHTA and CDR2 FQGNSA. V was cut by 0 bases and J by 0 bases, with 0 bases left in between. The CDR3 consists of 13 residues. In DNA form, the CDR3 reads TGTGCCAGCAGCTTAGCCTCTGGAAACACCATATATTTT. Protein sequence: CASSLASGNTIYF.

J is TRBJ2-5 and V is TRBV29-1; no definite D call. V lost 7 bases to trimming and J lost 0 bases, with 9 bases between them. Germline assignment: CDR1 SQVTM and CDR2 ANQGSEA. This CDR3 contains 12 residues. In DNA, the CDR3 is TGCAGCGCTATAGGATACCAAGAGACCCAGTACTTC. Translation gives CSAIGYQETQYF.

Turning to this clonotype: The final CDR3 position lacks the conserved phenylalanine or tryptophan, pointing to a likely read error. The chain recombines TRBV20-1 with TRBJ2-7, with a weak D call TRBD1 (5 bases). V lost 4 bases to trimming and J lost 0 bases, with 13 bases between them. Germline V gene sequence: CDR1 DFQATT, CDR2 SNEGSKA (reference sequence). This CDR3 is 14 amino acids long. The CDR3 nucleotides read TGCAGTGCTAAGGGGCAGCCGAGCTCCTACGAGCAGTACCTC. Its translation is CSAKGQPSSYEQYL.